Included here is one TCR beta chain sequence, with context. Its antigen is not identified. The data belong to a study of tumor-infiltrating lymphocytes in primary liver carcinoma. Study overall: The patient population consisted of men and women between 30 and 69 years of age.

Study-level results: Tumors had a significantly higher top-250-clone fraction than blood (p = 0.039).

From about 20-30 mg of unsorted bulk tissue, DNA and RNA were co-extracted together. Patients diagnosed with primary liver carcinoma received treatment through surgical resection. The CDR3 has 20 residues. The V end was cut by 10 bases, the J end by 2 bases, with 35 bases between. Germline V gives CDR1 SGHAT, CDR2 FQNNGV. Starting from approximately 500 ng of total RNA, TCR beta cDNA was produced with a primer in the constant region. It was through three nested multiplex PCR rounds of slightly modified ARM-PCR that TCR beta libraries arose. Each of the first two PCR rounds ran approximately 9 cycles with TRBV1-TRBV30 forward and C-beta reverse primers. Each CDR3 protein is one row after TCRdb ran MiXCR on the multiplex PCR reads. This table holds roughly 30,000 distinct CDR3 sequences, about 71% found once.

The TCR sequence derives from a woman in her twenties or thirties with primary liver carcinoma and hepatitis B virus infection. Specimen: liver tumor tissue from sampling region 3. Subset given: tumor region T3, left-lateral pole. The chain combines TRBV11-2 with TRBJ1-1; a possible D gene is TRBD1 (6 bases). The CDR3 DNA sequence: TGTGCCAACTGCGCTCGGGACATGGGGCGCAAGAGGTGGAGTAACACTGAAGCTTTCTTT. It codes for CANCARDMGRKRWSNTEAFF.